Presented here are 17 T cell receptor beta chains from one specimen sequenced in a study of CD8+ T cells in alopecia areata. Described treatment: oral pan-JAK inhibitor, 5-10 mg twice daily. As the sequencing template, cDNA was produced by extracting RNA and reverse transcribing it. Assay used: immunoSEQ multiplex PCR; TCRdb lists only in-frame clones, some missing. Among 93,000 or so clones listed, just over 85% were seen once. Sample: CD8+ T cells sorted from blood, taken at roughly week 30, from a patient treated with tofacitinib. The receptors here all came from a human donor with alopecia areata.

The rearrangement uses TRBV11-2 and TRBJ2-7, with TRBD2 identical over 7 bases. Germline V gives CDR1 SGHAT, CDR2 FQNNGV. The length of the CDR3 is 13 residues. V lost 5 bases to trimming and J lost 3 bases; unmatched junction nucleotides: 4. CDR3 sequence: CASSRGLVYEQYF. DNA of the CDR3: TGTGCCAGCAGCCGTGGACTAGTCTACGAGCAGTACTTC.

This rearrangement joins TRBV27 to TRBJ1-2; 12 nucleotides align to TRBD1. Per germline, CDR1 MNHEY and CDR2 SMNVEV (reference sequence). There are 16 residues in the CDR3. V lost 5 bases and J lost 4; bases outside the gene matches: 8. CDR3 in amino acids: CASSPGTGGSGYGYTF. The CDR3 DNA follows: TGTGCCAGCAGTCCCGGGACAGGGGGCTCTGGCTATGGCTACACCTTC.

CDR3 protein: CASSDSPGGAGELFF. The CDR3 nucleotides read TGTGCCAGCAGTGACTCGCCGGGGGGGGCCGGGGAGCTGTTTTTT. This rearrangement joins TRBV6-4 to TRBJ2-2; 8 nucleotides match TRBD2. Germline loops: CDR1 MRHNA, CDR2 SNTAGT. The CDR3 sequence is 15 residues long. After removal of 0 bases from V and 6 bases from J, the junction contained 3 bases not matched to a gene.

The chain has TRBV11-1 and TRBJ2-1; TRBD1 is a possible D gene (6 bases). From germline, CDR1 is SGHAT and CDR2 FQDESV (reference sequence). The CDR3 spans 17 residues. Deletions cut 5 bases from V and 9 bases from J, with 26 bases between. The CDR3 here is CASSPRGAGVFPVEQFF. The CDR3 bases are TGTGCCAGCAGCCCTAGAGGGGCAGGGGTTTTCCCTGTTGAGCAGTTCTTC.

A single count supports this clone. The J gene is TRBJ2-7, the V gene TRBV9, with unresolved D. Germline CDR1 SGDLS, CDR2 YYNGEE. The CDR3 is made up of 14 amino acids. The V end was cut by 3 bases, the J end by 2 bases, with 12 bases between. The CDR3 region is CASSALDIPYEQYF. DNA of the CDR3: TGTGCCAGCAGCGCCCTCGACATTCCCTACGAGCAGTACTTC. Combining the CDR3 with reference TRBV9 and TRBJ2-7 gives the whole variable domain DSGVTQTPKHLITATGQRVTLRCSPRSGDLSVYWYQQSLDQGLQFLIQYYNGEERAKGNILERFSAQQFPDLHSELNLSSLELGDSALYFCASSALDIPYEQYFGPGTRLTVT.

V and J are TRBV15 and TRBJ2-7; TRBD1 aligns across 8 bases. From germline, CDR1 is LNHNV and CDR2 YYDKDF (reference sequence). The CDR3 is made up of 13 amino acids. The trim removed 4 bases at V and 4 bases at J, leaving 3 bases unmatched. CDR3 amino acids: CATSTGQGYEQYF. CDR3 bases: TGTGCCACCAGCACCGGACAGGGTTACGAGCAGTACTTC. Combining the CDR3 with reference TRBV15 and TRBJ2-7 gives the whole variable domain DAMVIQNPRYQVTQFGKPVTLSCSQTLNHNVMYWYQQKSSQAPKLLFHYYDKDFNNEADTPDNFQSRRPNTSFCFLDIRSPGLGDTAMYLCATSTGQGYEQYFGPGTRLTVT.

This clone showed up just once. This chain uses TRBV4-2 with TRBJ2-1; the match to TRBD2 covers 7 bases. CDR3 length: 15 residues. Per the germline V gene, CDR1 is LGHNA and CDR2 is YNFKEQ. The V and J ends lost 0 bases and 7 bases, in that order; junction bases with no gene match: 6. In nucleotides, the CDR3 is TGTGCCAGCAGCCAAGAGGGGGGGTCTGGAAATGAGCAGTTCTTC. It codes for CASSQEGGSGNEQFF.

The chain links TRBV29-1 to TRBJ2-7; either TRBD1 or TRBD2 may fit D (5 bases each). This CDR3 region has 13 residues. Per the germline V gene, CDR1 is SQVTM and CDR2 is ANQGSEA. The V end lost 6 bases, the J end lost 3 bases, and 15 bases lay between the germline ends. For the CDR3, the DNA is TGCAGCGTGACGGGACCGGACCTCTACGAGCAGTACTTC. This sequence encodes CSVTGPDLYEQYF.

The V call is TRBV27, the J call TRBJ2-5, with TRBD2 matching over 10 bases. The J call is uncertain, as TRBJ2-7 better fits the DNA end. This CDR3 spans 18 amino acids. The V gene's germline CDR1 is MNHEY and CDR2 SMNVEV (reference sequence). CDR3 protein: CASSLSRSSGRAVYEQYF. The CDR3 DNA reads TGTGCCAGCAGTTTATCCAGGTCAAGCGGGAGGGCAGTGTACGAGCAGTACTTC.

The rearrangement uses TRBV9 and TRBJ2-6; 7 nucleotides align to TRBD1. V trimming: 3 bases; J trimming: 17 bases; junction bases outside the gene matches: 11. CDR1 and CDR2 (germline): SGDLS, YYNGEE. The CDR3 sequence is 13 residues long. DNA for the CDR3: TGTGCCAGCAGCGGGTTACTTAGACAGGGAATGACTTTC. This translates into CASSGLLRQGMTF. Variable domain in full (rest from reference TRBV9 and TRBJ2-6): DSGVTQTPKHLITATGQRVTLRCSPRSGDLSVYWYQQSLDQGLQFLIQYYNGEERAKGNILERFSAQQFPDLHSELNLSSLELGDSALYFCASSGLLRQGMTFGAGSRLTVL.

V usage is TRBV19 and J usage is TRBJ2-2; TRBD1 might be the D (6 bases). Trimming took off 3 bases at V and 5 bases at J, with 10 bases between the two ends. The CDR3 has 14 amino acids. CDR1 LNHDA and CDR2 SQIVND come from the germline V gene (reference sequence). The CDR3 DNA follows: TGTGCCAGTAGTATTGTTCAGGGGACCGGGGAGCTGTTTTTT. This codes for CASSIVQGTGELFF. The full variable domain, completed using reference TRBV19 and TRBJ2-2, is DGGITQSPKYLFRKEGQNVTLSCEQNLNHDAMYWYRQDPGQGLRLIYYSQIVNDFQKGDIAEGYSVSREKKESFPLTVTSAQKNPTAFYLCASSIVQGTGELFFGEGSRLTVL.

The CDR3 bases are TGTGCCAGCAGCGTAGGAGCGGCAGGGAGAGGCAACGAGCAGTACTTC. This translates into CASSVGAAGRGNEQYF. The chain combines TRBV9 with TRBJ2-7; either TRBD1 or TRBD2 may supply D (5 bases each). V was pared by 0 bases and J by 5 bases, with 18 bases between. This CDR3 has 16 residues. Germline CDR1 reads SGDLS; CDR2 reads YYNGEE.

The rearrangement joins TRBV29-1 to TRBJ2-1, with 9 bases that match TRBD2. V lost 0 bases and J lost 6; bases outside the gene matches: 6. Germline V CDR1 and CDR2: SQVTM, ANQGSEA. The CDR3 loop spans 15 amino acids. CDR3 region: CSVEDGGRASNEQFF. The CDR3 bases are TGCAGCGTTGAAGACGGCGGGAGGGCCTCCAATGAGCAGTTCTTC.

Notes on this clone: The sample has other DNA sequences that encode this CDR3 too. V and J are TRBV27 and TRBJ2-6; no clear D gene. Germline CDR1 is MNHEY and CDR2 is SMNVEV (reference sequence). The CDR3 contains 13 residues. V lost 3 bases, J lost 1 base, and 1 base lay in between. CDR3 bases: TGTGCCAGCAGTTTGTCTGGGGCCAACGTCCTGACTTTC. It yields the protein CASSLSGANVLTF.

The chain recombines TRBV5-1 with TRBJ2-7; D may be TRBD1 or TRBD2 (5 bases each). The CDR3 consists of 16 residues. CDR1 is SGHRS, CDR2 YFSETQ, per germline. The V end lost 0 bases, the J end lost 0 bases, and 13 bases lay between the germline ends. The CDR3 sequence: CASSLDAGTVSYEQYF. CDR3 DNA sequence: TGCGCCAGCAGCTTGGATGCTGGGACGGTCTCCTACGAGCAGTACTTC.

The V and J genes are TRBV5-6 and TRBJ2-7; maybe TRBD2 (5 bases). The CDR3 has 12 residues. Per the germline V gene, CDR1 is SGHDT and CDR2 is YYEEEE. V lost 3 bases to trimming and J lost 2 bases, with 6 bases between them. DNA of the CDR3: TGTGCCAGCAGCTACGGGACCTACGAGCAGTACTTC. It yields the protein CASSYGTYEQYF.

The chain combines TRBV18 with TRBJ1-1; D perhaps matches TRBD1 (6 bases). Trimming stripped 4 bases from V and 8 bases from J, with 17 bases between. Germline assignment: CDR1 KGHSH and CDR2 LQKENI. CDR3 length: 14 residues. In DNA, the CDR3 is TGTGCCAGCTCACGCCACAGGGAGGTGGTGGAAGCTTTCTTT. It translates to CASSRHREVVEAFF.